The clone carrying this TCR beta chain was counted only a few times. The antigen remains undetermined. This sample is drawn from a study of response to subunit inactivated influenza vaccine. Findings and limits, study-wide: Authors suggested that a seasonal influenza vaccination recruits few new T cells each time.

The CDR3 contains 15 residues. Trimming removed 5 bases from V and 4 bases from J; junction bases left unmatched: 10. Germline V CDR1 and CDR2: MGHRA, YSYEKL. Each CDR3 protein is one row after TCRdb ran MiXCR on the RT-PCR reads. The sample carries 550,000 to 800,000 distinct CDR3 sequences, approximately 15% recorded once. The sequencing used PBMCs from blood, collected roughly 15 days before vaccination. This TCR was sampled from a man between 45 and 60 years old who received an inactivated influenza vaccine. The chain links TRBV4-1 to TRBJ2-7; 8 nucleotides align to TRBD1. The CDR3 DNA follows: TGCGCCAGCAGCGACGGCCAGGGGGCGCGGTACGAGCAGTACTTC. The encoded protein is CASSDGQGARYEQYF.